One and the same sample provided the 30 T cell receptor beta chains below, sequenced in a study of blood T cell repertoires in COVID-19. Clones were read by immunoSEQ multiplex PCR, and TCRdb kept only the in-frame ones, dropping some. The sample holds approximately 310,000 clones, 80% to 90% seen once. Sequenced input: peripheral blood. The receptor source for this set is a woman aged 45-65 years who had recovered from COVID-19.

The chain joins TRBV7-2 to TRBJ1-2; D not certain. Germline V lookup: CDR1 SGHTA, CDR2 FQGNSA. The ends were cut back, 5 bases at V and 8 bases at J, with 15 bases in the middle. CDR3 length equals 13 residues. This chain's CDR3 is CASSPGQLRGYTF. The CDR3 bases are TGTGCCAGCAGCCCGGGTCAACTACGAGGCTACACCTTC.

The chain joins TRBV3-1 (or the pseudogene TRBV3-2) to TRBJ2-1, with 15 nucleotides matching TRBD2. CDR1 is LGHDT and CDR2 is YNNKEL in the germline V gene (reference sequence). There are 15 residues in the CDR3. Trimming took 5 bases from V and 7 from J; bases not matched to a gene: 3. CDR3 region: CASSTGTSGRNEQFF. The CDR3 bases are TGTGCCAGCAGCACCGGGACTAGCGGGAGGAATGAGCAGTTCTTC.

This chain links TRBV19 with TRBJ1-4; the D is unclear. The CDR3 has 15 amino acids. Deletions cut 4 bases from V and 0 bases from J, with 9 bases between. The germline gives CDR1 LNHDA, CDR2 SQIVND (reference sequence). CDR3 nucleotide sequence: TGTGCCAGTAGTAAGGCAGAGGCAACTAATGAAAAACTGTTTTTT. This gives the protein CASSKAEATNEKLFF.

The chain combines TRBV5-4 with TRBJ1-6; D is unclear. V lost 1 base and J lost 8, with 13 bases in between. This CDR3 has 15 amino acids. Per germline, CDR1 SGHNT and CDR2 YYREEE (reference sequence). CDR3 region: CASSLSSLGDSPLHF. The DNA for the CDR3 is TGTGCCAGCAGCTTGTCTTCGCTGGGAGATTCACCCCTCCACTTT.

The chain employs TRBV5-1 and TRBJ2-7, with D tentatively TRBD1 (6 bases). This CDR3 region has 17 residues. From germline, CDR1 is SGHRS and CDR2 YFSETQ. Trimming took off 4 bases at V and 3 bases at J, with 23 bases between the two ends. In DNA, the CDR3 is TGCGCCAGCAGCACCAACAGGGATAGCGCATCAATCTACGAGCAGTACTTC. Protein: CASSTNRDSASIYEQYF.

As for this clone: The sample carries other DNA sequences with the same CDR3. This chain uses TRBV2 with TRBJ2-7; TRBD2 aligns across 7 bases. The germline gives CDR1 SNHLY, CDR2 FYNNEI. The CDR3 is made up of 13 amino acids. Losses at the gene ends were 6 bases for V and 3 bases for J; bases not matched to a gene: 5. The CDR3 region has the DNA TGTGCCAGCAGGAGTGGGGGGGACTACGAGCAGTACTTC. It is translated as CASRSGGDYEQYF.

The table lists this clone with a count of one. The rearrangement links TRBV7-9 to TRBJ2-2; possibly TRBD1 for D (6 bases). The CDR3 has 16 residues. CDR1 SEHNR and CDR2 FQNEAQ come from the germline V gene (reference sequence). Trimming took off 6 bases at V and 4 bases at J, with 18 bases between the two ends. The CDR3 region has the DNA TGTGCCAGCAGTACATCACCCCAGGGGACCACCGGGGAGCTGTTTTTT. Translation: CASSTSPQGTTGELFF.

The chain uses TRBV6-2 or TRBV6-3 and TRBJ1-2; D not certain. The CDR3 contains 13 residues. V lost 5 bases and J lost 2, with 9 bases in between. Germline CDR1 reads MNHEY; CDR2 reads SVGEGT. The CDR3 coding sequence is TGTGCCAGCAGTCTTACCCGGAACTATGGCTACACCTTC. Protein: CASSLTRNYGYTF.

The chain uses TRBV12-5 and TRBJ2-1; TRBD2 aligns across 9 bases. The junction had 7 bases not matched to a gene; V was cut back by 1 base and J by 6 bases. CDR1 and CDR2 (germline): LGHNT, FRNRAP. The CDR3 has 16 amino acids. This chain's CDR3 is CASGLGNSGRFNEQFF. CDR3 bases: TGTGCTAGTGGTTTGGGCAATAGCGGGAGATTCAATGAGCAGTTCTTC.

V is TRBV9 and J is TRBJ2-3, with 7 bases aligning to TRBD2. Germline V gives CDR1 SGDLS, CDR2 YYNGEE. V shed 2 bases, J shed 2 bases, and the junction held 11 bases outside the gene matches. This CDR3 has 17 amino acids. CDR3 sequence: CASSVGRGGRLTDTQYF. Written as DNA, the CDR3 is TGTGCCAGCAGCGTGGGGAGGGGCGGGCGGCTCACAGATACGCAGTATTTT.

CDR3 nucleotides: TGTGCCAGCAGACGACAGGGGTGGCAGCCCCAGCATTTT. Translation gives CASRRQGWQPQHF. This chain uses TRBV6-5 with TRBJ1-5; 8 bases match TRBD1. The V gene's germline CDR1 is MNHEY and CDR2 SVGAGI. V lost 6 bases to trimming and J lost 7 bases; unmatched junction nucleotides: 5. There are 13 residues in the CDR3.

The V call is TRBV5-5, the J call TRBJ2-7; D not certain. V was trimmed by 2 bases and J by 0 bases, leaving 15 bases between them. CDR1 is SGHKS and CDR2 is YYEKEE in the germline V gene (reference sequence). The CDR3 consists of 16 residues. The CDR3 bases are TGTGCCAGCAGCTTAAAGCCGGGTTACATCTCCTACGAGCAGTACTTC. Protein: CASSLKPGYISYEQYF.

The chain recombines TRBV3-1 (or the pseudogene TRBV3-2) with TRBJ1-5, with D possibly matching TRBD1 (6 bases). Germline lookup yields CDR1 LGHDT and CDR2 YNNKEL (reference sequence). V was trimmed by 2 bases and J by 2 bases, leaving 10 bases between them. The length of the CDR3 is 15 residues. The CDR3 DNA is TGTGCCAGCAGCCAAATGGGGGCCGGCAATCAGCCCCAGCATTTT. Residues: CASSQMGAGNQPQHF.

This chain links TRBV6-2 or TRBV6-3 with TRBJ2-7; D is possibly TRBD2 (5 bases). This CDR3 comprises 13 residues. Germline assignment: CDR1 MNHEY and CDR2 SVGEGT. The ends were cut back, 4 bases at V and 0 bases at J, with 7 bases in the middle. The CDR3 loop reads CASSLRASYEQYF. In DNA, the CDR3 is TGTGCCAGCAGTTTGCGGGCCTCCTACGAGCAGTACTTC.

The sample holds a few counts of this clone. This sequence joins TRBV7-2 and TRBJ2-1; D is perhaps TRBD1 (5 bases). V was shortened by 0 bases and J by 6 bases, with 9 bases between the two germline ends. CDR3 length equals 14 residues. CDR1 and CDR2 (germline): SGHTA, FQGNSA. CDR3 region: CASSLAGQGNEQFF. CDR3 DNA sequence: TGTGCCAGCAGCTTAGCCGGGCAGGGCAATGAGCAGTTCTTC.

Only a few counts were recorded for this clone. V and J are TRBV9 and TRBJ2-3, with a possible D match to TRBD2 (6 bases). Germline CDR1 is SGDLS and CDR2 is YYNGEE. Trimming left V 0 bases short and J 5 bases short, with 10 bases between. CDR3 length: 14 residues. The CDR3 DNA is TGTGCCAGCAGCGTAGCGGGGGTAGTAGATACGCAGTATTTT. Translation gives CASSVAGVVDTQYF.

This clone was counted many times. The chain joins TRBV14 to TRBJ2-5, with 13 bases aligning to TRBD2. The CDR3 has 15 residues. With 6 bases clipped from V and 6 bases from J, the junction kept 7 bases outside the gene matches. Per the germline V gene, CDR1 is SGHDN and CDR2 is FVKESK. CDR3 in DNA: TGTGCCAGCAGTTTCGGACTAGCGGGGGTACAGACCCAGTACTTC. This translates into CASSFGLAGVQTQYF.

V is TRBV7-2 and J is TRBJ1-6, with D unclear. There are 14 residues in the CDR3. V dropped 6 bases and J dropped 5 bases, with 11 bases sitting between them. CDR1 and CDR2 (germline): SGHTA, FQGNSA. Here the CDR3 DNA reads TGTGCCAGCAGTTTCGGGGTAGATAATTCACCCCTCCACTTT. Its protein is CASSFGVDNSPLHF.

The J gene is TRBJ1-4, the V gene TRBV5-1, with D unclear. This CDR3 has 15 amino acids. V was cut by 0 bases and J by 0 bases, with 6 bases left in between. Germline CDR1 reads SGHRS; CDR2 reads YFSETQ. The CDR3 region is CASSLAGATNEKLFF. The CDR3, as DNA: TGCGCCAGCAGCTTGGCCGGTGCAACTAATGAAAAACTGTTTTTT.

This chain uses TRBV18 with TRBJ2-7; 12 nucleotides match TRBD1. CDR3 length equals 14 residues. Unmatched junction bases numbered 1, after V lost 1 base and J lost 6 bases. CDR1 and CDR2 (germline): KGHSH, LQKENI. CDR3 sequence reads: CASSPQGQGAEQYF. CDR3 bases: TGTGCCAGCTCACCACAGGGACAGGGGGCCGAGCAGTACTTC. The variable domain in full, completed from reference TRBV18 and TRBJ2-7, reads NAGVMQNPRHLVRRRGQEARLRCSPMKGHSHVYWYRQLPEEGLKFMVYLQKENIIDESGMPKERFSAEFPKEGPSILRIQQVVRGDSAAYFCASSPQGQGAEQYFGPGTRLTVT.

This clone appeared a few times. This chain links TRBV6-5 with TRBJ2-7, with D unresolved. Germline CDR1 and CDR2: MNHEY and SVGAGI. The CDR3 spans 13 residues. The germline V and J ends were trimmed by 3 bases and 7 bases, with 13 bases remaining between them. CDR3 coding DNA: TGTGCCAGCAGTTATCCACCTACCAGGGAGCAGTACTTC. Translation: CASSYPPTREQYF.

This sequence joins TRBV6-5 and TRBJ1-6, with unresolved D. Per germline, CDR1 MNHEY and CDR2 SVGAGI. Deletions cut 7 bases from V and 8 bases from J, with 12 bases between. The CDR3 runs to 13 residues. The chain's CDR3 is CASKRESDSPLHF. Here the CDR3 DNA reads TGTGCCAGCAAGAGGGAATCGGATTCACCCCTCCACTTT.

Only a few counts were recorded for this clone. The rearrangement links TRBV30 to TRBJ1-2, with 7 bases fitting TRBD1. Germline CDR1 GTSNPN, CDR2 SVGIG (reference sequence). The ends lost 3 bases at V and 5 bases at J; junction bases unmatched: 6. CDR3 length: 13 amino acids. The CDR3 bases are TGTGCCTGGAGAAAAGACAGGGTTTATGGCTACACCTTC. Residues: CAWRKDRVYGYTF.

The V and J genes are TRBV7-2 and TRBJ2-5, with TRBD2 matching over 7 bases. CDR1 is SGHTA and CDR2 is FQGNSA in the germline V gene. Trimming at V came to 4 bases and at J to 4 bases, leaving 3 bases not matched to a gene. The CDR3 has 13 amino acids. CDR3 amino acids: CASSYGEGETQYF. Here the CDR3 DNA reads TGTGCCAGCAGCTATGGGGAGGGAGAGACCCAGTACTTC.

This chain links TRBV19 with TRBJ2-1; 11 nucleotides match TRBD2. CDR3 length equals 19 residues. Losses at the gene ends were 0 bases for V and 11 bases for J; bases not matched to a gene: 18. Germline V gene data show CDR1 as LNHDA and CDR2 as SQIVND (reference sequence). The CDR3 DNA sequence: TGTGCCAGTAGTATAGATTCTGTAGCGGGGGGGCTTTTTTTCCCGCAGCAGTTCTTC. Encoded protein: CASSIDSVAGGLFFPQQFF.

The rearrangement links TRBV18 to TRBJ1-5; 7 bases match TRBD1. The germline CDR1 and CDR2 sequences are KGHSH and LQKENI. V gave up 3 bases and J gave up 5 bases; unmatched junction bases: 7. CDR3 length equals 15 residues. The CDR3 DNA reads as TGTGCCAGCTCACCGACAGGGAAGGGGGATCAGCCCCAGCATTTT. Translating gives CASSPTGKGDQPQHF.

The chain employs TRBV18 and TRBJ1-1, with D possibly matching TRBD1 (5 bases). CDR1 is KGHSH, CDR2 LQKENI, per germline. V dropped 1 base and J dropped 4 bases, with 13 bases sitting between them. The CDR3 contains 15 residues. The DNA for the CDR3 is TGTGCCAGCTCACCACTCAGGGAGGCCGGCACTGAAGCTTTCTTT. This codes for CASSPLREAGTEAFF.

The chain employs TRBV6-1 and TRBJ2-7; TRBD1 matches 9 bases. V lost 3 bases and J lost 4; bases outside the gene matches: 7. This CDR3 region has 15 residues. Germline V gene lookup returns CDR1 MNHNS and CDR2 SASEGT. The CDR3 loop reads CASSDAGQGIYEQYF. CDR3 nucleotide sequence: TGTGCCAGCAGTGATGCGGGACAGGGAATTTACGAGCAGTACTTC.

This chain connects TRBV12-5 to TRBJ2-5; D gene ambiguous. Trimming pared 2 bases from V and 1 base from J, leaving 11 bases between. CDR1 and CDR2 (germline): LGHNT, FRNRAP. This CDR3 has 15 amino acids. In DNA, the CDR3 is TGTGCTAGTGGTTTGCAAACCGGGTCCCAAGAGACCCAGTACTTC. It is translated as CASGLQTGSQETQYF. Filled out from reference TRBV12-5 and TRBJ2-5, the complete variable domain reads DARVTQTPRHKVTEMGQEVTMRCQPILGHNTVFWYRQTMMQGLELLAYFRNRAPLDDSGMPKDRFSAEMPDATLATLKIQPSEPRDSAVYFCASGLQTGSQETQYFGPGTRLLVL.

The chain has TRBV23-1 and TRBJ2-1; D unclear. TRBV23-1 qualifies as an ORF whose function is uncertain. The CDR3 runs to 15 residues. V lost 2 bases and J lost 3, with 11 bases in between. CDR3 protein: CASSQKAPDYNEQFF. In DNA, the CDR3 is TGCGCCAGCAGTCAAAAAGCCCCCGACTACAATGAGCAGTTCTTC.